One and the same sample provided the 30 T cell receptor beta chains below, sequenced in a study of blood T cell repertoires in COVID-19. Clones were sequenced by immunoSEQ multiplex PCR, and TCRdb holds only the in-frame ones, with some missing. The table records roughly 210,000 clones, around 87% of them present only once. Sequenced material: PBMCs or T cells enriched from blood (not recorded which). These receptors all come from a man younger than 45 in a cohort exposed to, infected with or recovered from COVID-19 (not recorded which).

This clone was counted a single time. V usage is TRBV7-2 and J usage is TRBJ2-1; TRBD2 is a possible D gene (6 bases). The germline gives CDR1 SGHTA, CDR2 FQGNSA. The CDR3 has 14 residues. Trimming shortened V by 4 bases and J by 8 bases, and 15 bases separated the two germline ends. Here the CDR3 DNA reads TGTGCCAGCAGCTCGGGGGTACCATGGTATGAGCAGTTCTTC. It encodes CASSSGVPWYEQFF.

The chain links TRBV2 to TRBJ2-3; 11 nucleotides agree with TRBD1. The V segment lost 4 bases and the J segment 3 bases; nucleotides outside the gene matches: 3. CDR1 SNHLY and CDR2 FYNNEI come from the germline V gene. The CDR3 totals 15 residues. The CDR3 protein is CASSVRDRGTDTQYF. The CDR3 bases are TGTGCCAGCAGTGTCCGGGACAGGGGGACAGATACGCAGTATTTT.

This sequence joins TRBV23-1 and TRBJ1-6; the D gene is possibly TRBD1 (6 bases). TRBV23-1 is an ORF; its function is uncertain. The CDR3 runs to 15 residues. The V end lost 0 bases, the J end lost 6 bases, and 9 bases lay between the germline ends. CDR3 coding DNA: TGCGCCAGCAGTCAATCATACAGGGTTAATTCACCCCTCCACTTT. This translates into CASSQSYRVNSPLHF.

The chain employs TRBV15 and TRBJ2-1; weak D call: TRBD2 (5 bases). Germline CDR1 is LNHNV and CDR2 is YYDKDF (reference sequence). This CDR3 region has 16 residues. Trimming took off 1 base at V and 5 bases at J, with 15 bases between the two ends. This chain's CDR3 is CATSRGRGLDNNEQFF. The CDR3, as DNA: TGTGCCACCAGCAGAGGCCGAGGGCTGGATAACAATGAGCAGTTCTTC.

The CDR3, as DNA: TGTGCCAGCAGCTTCCTCGACAGGATTAAAAACATTCAGTACTTC. Translated, it gives CASSFLDRIKNIQYF. V gene TRBV28 combines with J gene TRBJ2-4, with D possibly being TRBD1 (6 bases). Germline-derived CDR1 and CDR2 are MDHEN and SYDVKM. CDR3 size: 15 residues. Between the trimmed V and J ends, which lost 6 bases and 4 bases, there was a span of 16 bases.

This chain uses TRBV18 with TRBJ1-3, with D maybe TRBD1 (5 bases). V shed 0 bases and J shed 4 bases, with 13 bases lying between them. CDR1 is KGHSH and CDR2 is LQKENI in the germline V gene. The CDR3 runs 16 residues. This CDR3 is CASSPPRKGSGNTIYF. The CDR3 region has the DNA TGTGCCAGCTCACCACCCCGTAAGGGGTCCGGAAACACCATATATTTT. The complete variable domain, with remaining parts taken from reference TRBV18 and TRBJ1-3, reads NAGVMQNPRHLVRRRGQEARLRCSPMKGHSHVYWYRQLPEEGLKFMVYLQKENIIDESGMPKERFSAEFPKEGPSILRIQQVVRGDSAAYFCASSPPRKGSGNTIYFGEGSWLTVV.

The rearrangement links TRBV10-3 to TRBJ2-7; 7 bases agree with TRBD2. Trimming at V came to 2 bases and at J to 4 bases, leaving 5 bases not matched to a gene. Germline V gene lookup returns CDR1 ENHRY and CDR2 SYGVKD. The CDR3 is 14 amino acids. This CDR3 reads CAISEGGEGYEQYF. As DNA, the CDR3 is TGTGCCATCAGTGAGGGAGGGGAGGGTTACGAGCAGTACTTC.

The chain has TRBV19 and TRBJ1-4; 8 bases match TRBD1. V shed 6 bases, J shed 4 bases, and the junction held 7 bases outside the gene matches. This CDR3 has 15 residues. The germline V gene encodes CDR1 LNHDA and CDR2 SQIVND (reference sequence). As DNA, the CDR3 is TGTGCCAGTAGAACAAATGACAGGGGTAATGAAAAACTGTTTTTT. This sequence encodes CASRTNDRGNEKLFF.

The chain couples TRBV2 to TRBJ2-7; 8 nucleotides agree with TRBD2. J gave up 6 bases and V 6 bases, and 7 bases lay outside the gene matches. CDR3 length: 13 amino acids. Per germline, CDR1 SNHLY and CDR2 FYNNEI. CDR3 sequence (DNA): TGTGCCAGCAGGGACGGGGGGGTCTCCGAGCAGTACTTC. It translates to CASRDGGVSEQYF.

The rearrangement uses TRBV28 and TRBJ2-2; TRBD2 might be the D (6 bases). Germline CDR1 MDHEN, CDR2 SYDVKM. The CDR3 extends over 15 amino acids. V shed 1 base and J shed 5 bases, with 11 bases lying between them. The CDR3 region has the DNA TGTGCCAGCAGTTTATCTTCCGGGAGTACCGGGGAGCTGTTTTTT. Its protein product is CASSLSSGSTGELFF.

V is TRBV6-2 or TRBV6-3 and J is TRBJ2-4; 8 bases map to TRBD1. Losses at the gene ends were 6 bases for V and 7 bases for J; bases not matched to a gene: 11. CDR3 length equals 15 residues. Germline lookup yields CDR1 MNHEY and CDR2 SVGEGT. The CDR3 DNA is TGTGCCAGCAGCATCGGAGACAGGGGACAGAACATTCAGTACTTC. It specifies CASSIGDRGQNIQYF.

This clone was detected only once. The V call is TRBV28, the J call TRBJ2-7, with 8 bases aligning to TRBD1. This CDR3 comprises 20 residues. Trimming removed 3 bases from V and 0 bases from J; junction bases left unmatched: 19. Germline V lookup: CDR1 MDHEN, CDR2 SYDVKM. CDR3 sequence (DNA): TGTGCCAGCAGTTTCTTGACGAGAACCATTGGACAGGGTGACTCCTACGAGCAGTACTTC. It translates to CASSFLTRTIGQGDSYEQYF.

CDR3 sequence (DNA): TGCAGCGTATCCGGGGGTTACAATGAGCAGTTCTTC. Translated, it gives CSVSGGYNEQFF. This rearrangement joins TRBV29-1 to TRBJ2-1, with D perhaps matching TRBD2 (6 bases). Trimming took 6 bases from V and 4 from J, leaving 10 bases between them. This CDR3 is 12 amino acids long. Germline V gene lookup returns CDR1 SQVTM and CDR2 ANQGSEA.

The chain couples TRBV3-1 (or the pseudogene TRBV3-2) to TRBJ2-1; 8 bases map to TRBD2. V gave up 6 bases and J gave up 7 bases; unmatched junction bases: 11. The CDR3 sequence is 15 residues long. CDR1 is LGHDT, CDR2 YNNKEL, per germline (reference sequence). CDR3: CASSRAGAELNEQFF. DNA of the CDR3: TGTGCCAGCAGTCGAGCGGGAGCCGAGCTTAATGAGCAGTTCTTC.

The rearrangement links TRBV12-5 to TRBJ2-1; 12 nucleotides align to TRBD2. V lost 4 bases, J lost 5 bases, and 6 bases stayed unmatched. The length of the CDR3 is 16 residues. Germline CDR1 and CDR2: LGHNT and FRNRAP. This CDR3 reads CASGSGGTSGHNEQFF. As DNA, the CDR3 is TGTGCTAGTGGTTCGGGCGGGACTAGCGGGCACAATGAGCAGTTCTTC.

This rearrangement joins TRBV10-3 to TRBJ2-1; D perhaps matches TRBD2 (6 bases). Germline loops: CDR1 ENHRY, CDR2 SYGVKD. There are 16 residues in the CDR3. V was trimmed by 5 bases and J by 5 bases, leaving 19 bases between them. CDR3 in DNA: TGTGCCATCAGTCGCGACGGGTCCCCGGGGGACAATGAGCAGTTCTTC. Amino acids: CAISRDGSPGDNEQFF.

In this sample, this clone turned up a few times. This chain uses TRBV4-1 with TRBJ2-7, with D possibly being TRBD1 (5 bases). Germline V gene sequence: CDR1 MGHRA, CDR2 YSYEKL. V lost 4 bases and J 5 bases, leaving 9 bases between the germline ends. CDR3 length: 12 amino acids. The CDR3 DNA reads TGCGCCAGCAGCCTCTCCAGGGACGAGCAGTACTTC. Translating gives CASSLSRDEQYF.

V gene TRBV7-3 combines with J gene TRBJ2-2; 9 bases agree with TRBD2. The CDR3 covers 17 residues. Germline loops: CDR1 SGHTA, CDR2 FQGTGA. V shed 1 base, J shed 6 bases, and the junction held 9 bases outside the gene matches. The CDR3 sequence: CASSLNPAGGPSGELFF. The CDR3 nucleotides read TGTGCCAGCAGCTTAAATCCGGCGGGAGGGCCCTCCGGGGAGCTGTTTTTT.

The DNA of the CDR3 is TGTGCCAGCAGCTTAAACGGGAGGGTAGGCAATGAGCAGTTCTTC. It yields the protein CASSLNGRVGNEQFF. The chain combines TRBV7-6 with TRBJ2-1; 8 positions agree with TRBD2. The CDR3 sequence is 15 residues long. CDR1 and CDR2 from the germline V gene are SGHVS and FNYEAQ. The junction had 6 bases not matched to a gene; V was cut back by 2 bases and J by 6 bases.

V and J are TRBV14 and TRBJ2-1; D gene ambiguous. V lost 4 bases, J lost 1 base, and 8 bases lay in between. The CDR3 is 14 amino acids. Germline V lookup: CDR1 SGHDN, CDR2 FVKESK. The CDR3 nucleotides read TGTGCCAGCAGCCCCGAGCTTTCCTACAATGAGCAGTTCTTC. It is translated as CASSPELSYNEQFF.

The V gene is TRBV27, the J gene TRBJ2-5; 10 bases agree with TRBD1. V shed 5 bases and J 4 bases; nucleotides not matched to a gene: 4. CDR1 MNHEY and CDR2 SMNVEV come from the germline V gene (reference sequence). CDR3 size: 14 residues. CDR3 sequence reads: CASSMDRGGETQYF. The CDR3 bases are TGTGCCAGCAGTATGGACAGGGGGGGAGAGACCCAGTACTTC.

The V and J genes are TRBV7-2 and TRBJ1-1; a possible D gene is TRBD1 (5 bases). The CDR3 consists of 13 residues. CDR1 and CDR2 (germline): SGHTA, FQGNSA. V was clipped by 5 bases and J by 1 base, with 8 bases between them. CDR3 residues: CASSVQGNTEAFF. The CDR3 DNA is TGTGCCAGCAGCGTTCAGGGGAACACTGAAGCTTTCTTT. Using reference TRBV7-2 and TRBJ1-1 for the parts outside the CDR3, the full variable domain is GAGVSQSPSNKVTEKGKDVELRCDPISGHTALYWYRQSLGQGLEFLIYFQGNSAPDKSGLPSDRFSAERTGGSVSTLTIQRTQQEDSAVYLCASSVQGNTEAFFGQGTRLTVV.

V is TRBV28 and J is TRBJ1-5; tentatively, D is TRBD1 (5 bases). The V end lost 5 bases, the J end lost 0 bases, and 14 bases lay between the germline ends. The CDR3 covers 16 residues. Germline CDR1 reads MDHEN; CDR2 reads SYDVKM. This chain's CDR3 is CASSRKGASSNQPQHF. Here the CDR3 DNA reads TGTGCCAGCAGTCGTAAAGGGGCCAGTAGCAATCAGCCCCAGCATTTT.

The gene calls are TRBV27 and TRBJ2-1; 9 nucleotides align to TRBD2. In germline, CDR1 is MNHEY, CDR2 SMNVEV (reference sequence). CDR3 length equals 14 residues. With 6 bases clipped from V and 5 bases from J, the junction kept 5 bases outside the gene matches. The CDR3 DNA reads as TGTGCCAGCAGGTTAGCGGGAGCCCACAATGAGCAGTTCTTC. Its protein is CASRLAGAHNEQFF.

The J gene is TRBJ2-1, the V gene TRBV28; 10 bases match TRBD2. J lost 6 bases, V lost 5 bases, and 10 bases had no gene match. In germline, CDR1 is MDHEN, CDR2 SYDVKM. CDR3 length: 16 amino acids. The CDR3 DNA reads TGTGCCAGCAGTCTCGGGACTAGCGTGACTTCCAATGAGCAGTTCTTC. It is translated as CASSLGTSVTSNEQFF.

The rearrangement joins TRBV6-4 to TRBJ2-1; D is unresolved. Germline loops: CDR1 MRHNA, CDR2 SNTAGT. The CDR3 is 14 residues long. The germline V and J ends were trimmed by 3 bases and 5 bases, with 11 bases remaining between them. The CDR3 spells CASSERAKNNEQFF. The DNA of the CDR3 is TGTGCCAGCAGTGAGCGTGCAAAGAACAATGAGCAGTTCTTC.

The gene calls are TRBV10-3 and TRBJ2-5; TRBD1 matches at 10 bases. Germline trimming cut 2 bases from V and 5 bases from J; bases unmatched to any gene: 2. The CDR3 sequence is 14 residues long. Germline V lookup: CDR1 ENHRY, CDR2 SYGVKD. The CDR3 loop is CAISEGTGDETQYF. The CDR3 bases are TGTGCCATCAGTGAGGGGACAGGGGATGAGACCCAGTACTTC.

The V call is TRBV9, the J call TRBJ2-1, with 10 nucleotides matching TRBD2. After removal of 4 bases from V and 0 bases from J, the junction contained 4 bases not matched to a gene. Germline CDR1 and CDR2: SGDLS and YYNGEE. The CDR3 totals 16 residues. Here the CDR3 reads CASSSRTSGSYNEQFF. DNA for the CDR3: TGTGCCAGCAGCTCTAGGACTAGCGGCTCCTACAATGAGCAGTTCTTC.

The V and J genes are TRBV7-8 and TRBJ1-4; tentatively, D is TRBD1 (5 bases). Germline CDR1 reads SGHVS; CDR2 reads FQNEAQ. V was clipped by 5 bases and J by 5 bases, with 12 bases between them. The CDR3 length is 14 residues. CDR3 nucleotides: TGTGCCAGCAGCCCCGGGGGGGTCAATGAAAAACTGTTTTTT. It is translated as CASSPGGVNEKLFF.

The V and J genes are TRBV25-1 and TRBJ2-2, with 11 bases lining up with TRBD2. Germline V gives CDR1 MGHDK, CDR2 SYGVNS. The V segment lost 5 bases and the J segment 5 bases; nucleotides outside the gene matches: 7. There are 16 residues in the CDR3. This CDR3 reads CASSRASGRKTGELFF. Written as DNA, the CDR3 is TGTGCCAGCAGTCGGGCTAGCGGGAGGAAGACCGGGGAGCTGTTTTTT.